This entry lists 19 T cell receptor beta chains sequenced from one sample in a study of cytomegalovirus exposure and HLA in healthy donors. A multiplex PCR was run with 60 Vbeta primers and 13 Jbeta primers. Generated by immunoSEQ multiplex PCR, the TCRdb table keeps only in-frame clones and is missing some. The sample includes more than 100,000 clones, around three fifths of them seen just once. The source material was PBMCs. The receptors come from a woman aged 40 to 50 in good health and CMV-seropositive.

Only one count was recorded for this clone. V and J are TRBV6-5 and TRBJ1-1, with 9 bases identical to TRBD1. Germline V gene sequence: CDR1 MNHEY, CDR2 SVGAGI. V lost 1 base, J lost 5 bases, and 2 bases stayed unmatched. The CDR3 contains 14 residues. The CDR3, as DNA: TGTGCCAGCAGTTACTACAGGGGGCGAACTGAAGCTTTCTTT. Protein: CASSYYRGRTEAFF.

The CDR3 DNA is TGTGCCAGTAGCCCAGCGTACGTCTCCTACGAGCAGTACTTC. Translated, it gives CASSPAYVSYEQYF. The chain recombines TRBV19 with TRBJ2-7; D not certain. The V gene's germline CDR1 is LNHDA and CDR2 SQIVND (reference sequence). There are 14 residues in the CDR3. V was pared by 6 bases and J by 0 bases, with 12 bases between.

This clone was found a few times. J is TRBJ2-1 and V is TRBV5-6; D call uncertain. Deletions cut 1 base from V and 8 bases from J, with 4 bases between. Looked up from germline, CDR1 is SGHDT and CDR2 is YYEEEE. The CDR3 contains 11 residues. DNA for the CDR3: TGTGCCAGCAGCTTGAGCGATGAGCAGTTCTTC. Its translation: CASSLSDEQFF. The whole variable domain, remainder taken from reference TRBV5-6 and TRBJ2-1, is DAGVTQSPTHLIKTRGQQVTLRCSPKSGHDTVSWYQQALGQGPQFIFQYYEEEERQRGNFPDRFSGHQFPNYSSELNVNALLLGDSALYLCASSLSDEQFFGPGTRLTVL.

This clone was detected only a few times. The genes are TRBV19 and TRBJ2-7; 14 nucleotides agree with TRBD2. V was pared by 6 bases and J by 2 bases, with 15 bases of the junction left unmatched. The CDR3 is 19 residues long. Germline-derived CDR1 and CDR2 are LNHDA and SQIVND (reference sequence). CDR3 region: CASRASGTSGRWDPYEQYF. The DNA of the CDR3 is TGTGCCAGTAGGGCCTCCGGGACTAGCGGGAGATGGGATCCCTACGAGCAGTACTTC.

The chain links TRBV7-3 to TRBJ1-2; no definite D call. Germline V lookup: CDR1 SGHTA, CDR2 FQGTGA. V gave up 5 bases and J gave up 8 bases, with 15 bases separating them. The CDR3 is 13 residues long. CDR3: CASSDGGGYGYTF. The CDR3, as DNA: TGTGCCAGCAGCGATGGAGGAGGGTACGGCTACACCTTC.

This sequence joins TRBV10-3 and TRBJ1-5; TRBD1 matches at 9 bases. Germline trimming cut 3 bases from V and 4 bases from J; bases unmatched to any gene: 4. The germline V gene has CDR1 ENHRY and CDR2 SYGVKD. The CDR3 has 15 residues. Here the CDR3 reads CAISDGTGKNQPQHF. Here the CDR3 DNA reads TGTGCCATCAGTGATGGGACAGGGAAAAATCAGCCCCAGCATTTT.

V usage is TRBV29-1 and J usage is TRBJ2-3, with D possibly matching TRBD2 (6 bases). Trimming took off 3 bases at V and 1 base at J, with 14 bases between the two ends. Germline V gene lookup returns CDR1 SQVTM and CDR2 ANQGSEA. The CDR3 has 15 amino acids. The CDR3 DNA follows: TGCAGCGTTGATACGGGGGTTGGGGGCACAGATACGCAGTATTTT. It codes for CSVDTGVGGTDTQYF.

This chain links TRBV29-1 with TRBJ1-1; a possible D gene is TRBD1 (5 bases). The V and J ends lost 4 bases and 3 bases respectively, with 12 bases between them. CDR1 SQVTM and CDR2 ANQGSEA come from the germline V gene. The CDR3 runs to 13 residues. CDR3 sequence: CSVVGGVYTEAFF. DNA for the CDR3: TGCAGCGTTGTTGGGGGGGTGTACACTGAAGCTTTCTTT.

The chain joins TRBV28 to TRBJ1-4, with 10 bases matching TRBD1. V lost 8 bases and J lost 14; bases outside the gene matches: 8. Germline V gene data show CDR1 as MDHEN and CDR2 as SYDVKM. There are 12 residues in the CDR3. The chain's CDR3 is CASRQGARDLFF. The CDR3 DNA reads TGTGCCAGCCGACAGGGGGCCCGCGATCTGTTTTTT.

The V call is TRBV6-5, the J call TRBJ2-7, with 9 bases aligning to TRBD2. The CDR3 extends over 13 amino acids. Germline V lookup: CDR1 MNHEY, CDR2 SVGAGI. V shed 8 bases and J 7 bases; nucleotides not matched to a gene: 9. The CDR3 is CASGKREVPEQYF. CDR3 nucleotides: TGTGCCAGCGGGAAGCGGGAGGTGCCGGAGCAGTACTTC.

Only a few counts were recorded for this clone. One end of the junction varies from germline; a read error may be responsible. The chain recombines TRBV5-4 with TRBJ1-2; possible D gene TRBD1, 5 bases. The CDR3 spans 12 residues. Germline V lookup: CDR1 SGHNT, CDR2 YYREEE (reference sequence). The CDR3 here is CASSGGLYGYPF. The CDR3 bases are TGTGCCAGCAGCGGGGGACTCTATGGCTACCCCTTC. Full variable domain (outside the CDR3, taken from reference TRBV5-4 and TRBJ1-2): ETGVTQSPTHLIKTRGQQVTLRCSSQSGHNTVSWYQQALGQGPQFIFQYYREEENGRGNFPPRFSGLQFPNYSSELNVNALELDDSALYLCASSGGLYGYPFGSGTRLTVV.

This clone was picked up a small number of times. The chain combines TRBV5-1 with TRBJ2-3, with 8 bases lining up with TRBD2. Trimming cost V 0 bases and J 1 base; bases outside gene matches: 1. Germline CDR1 and CDR2: SGHRS and YFSETQ. This CDR3 spans 15 amino acids. DNA for the CDR3: TGCGCCAGCAGCTTGGACGGGAGGGGCACAGATACGCAGTATTTT. Its translation: CASSLDGRGTDTQYF.

J is TRBJ2-2 and V is TRBV6-6; TRBD1 agrees at 10 bases. This CDR3 spans 14 amino acids. In germline, CDR1 is MNHNY, CDR2 SVGAGI (reference sequence). V was clipped by 6 bases and J by 6 bases; unmatched bases: 4. CDR3 DNA sequence: TGTGCCAGCAGACAAGGACAGGGGGCCGGGGAGCTGTTTTTT. Its translation: CASRQGQGAGELFF.

The genes are TRBV9 and TRBJ2-5; 8 bases are shared with TRBD1. Germline V gives CDR1 SGDLS, CDR2 YYNGEE. This CDR3 comprises 16 residues. V trimming: 4 bases; J trimming: 5 bases; junction bases outside the gene matches: 13. The chain's CDR3 is CASSPQGAGIFETQYF. The CDR3 DNA reads as TGTGCCAGCAGCCCTCAGGGGGCTGGCATATTTGAGACCCAGTACTTC. Complete variable domain (other parts from reference TRBV9 and TRBJ2-5): DSGVTQTPKHLITATGQRVTLRCSPRSGDLSVYWYQQSLDQGLQFLIQYYNGEERAKGNILERFSAQQFPDLHSELNLSSLELGDSALYFCASSPQGAGIFETQYFGPGTRLLVL.

The chain uses TRBV27 and TRBJ2-5, with 8 nucleotides matching TRBD1. CDR1 and CDR2 from the germline V gene are MNHEY and SMNVEV (reference sequence). J lost 0 bases, V lost 5 bases, and 5 bases had no gene match. The CDR3 is 15 amino acids. In nucleotides, the CDR3 is TGTGCCAGCAGTACCGGGACAGGCCACCAAGAGACCCAGTACTTC. Protein: CASSTGTGHQETQYF.

This clone was seen more than once but under ten times. This sequence joins TRBV5-4 and TRBJ2-5; 7 bases line up with TRBD1. The CDR3 is 12 amino acids. Germline V gene sequence: CDR1 SGHNT, CDR2 YYREEE (reference sequence). J lost 3 bases, V lost 5 bases, and 1 base had no gene match. CDR3 sequence: CASRDREETQYF. The CDR3, as DNA: TGTGCCAGCAGAGACAGGGAAGAGACCCAGTACTTC.

The CDR3 nucleotides read TGTGCCAGCAGCTTTTCTAGCGGGGGACAATACAATGAGCAGTTCTTC. Its protein product is CASSFSSGGQYNEQFF. This chain links TRBV7-2 with TRBJ2-1; TRBD2 agrees at 10 bases. The germline CDR1 and CDR2 sequences are SGHTA and FQGNSA. V lost 3 bases to trimming and J lost 4 bases; unmatched junction nucleotides: 6. CDR3 length: 16 amino acids.

This chain joins TRBV10-3 and TRBJ2-2; tentatively, D is TRBD2 (7 bases). In germline, CDR1 is ENHRY, CDR2 SYGVKD. V shed 6 bases and J shed 0 bases, with 17 bases lying between them. CDR3 length: 17 amino acids. The CDR3 sequence: CAIRGGGDTPNTGELFF. DNA of the CDR3: TGTGCCATCAGGGGAGGGGGGGATACACCGAACACCGGGGAGCTGTTTTTT.

The rearrangement links TRBV18 to TRBJ1-5, with D uncertain. V was pared by 0 bases and J by 8 bases, with 11 bases between. This CDR3 region has 14 residues. The germline gives CDR1 KGHSH, CDR2 LQKENI. The CDR3 loop is CASSPPGGVEPQHF. As DNA, the CDR3 is TGTGCCAGCTCACCACCCGGCGGTGTGGAGCCCCAGCATTTT.